Listed here is a single T cell receptor beta chain. The antigen remains undetermined. The data stem from a study of human T cells and chemical hapten exposure. Findings and limits, study-wide: Patch test score rose with PT1 expanded TCRs, significant at 8, 16, 32, not 4.

Within the library, unique molecular identifiers were attached to each individual cDNA molecule. Original processing methods: Samples contained a median of about 96,000 TCRs, with a range of about 20,000 to 750,000. MiXCR, run by TCRdb on the RACE reads, gives a single entry per CDR3 protein. The V and J calls, along with clone size, are taken from TCRdb and not from the paper's own processing. This table holds about 74,000 distinct CDR3 sequences, approximately 29% found once. As to time point: patch test 1, 2 weeks after DPC sensitization. Described treatment: therapeutic diphenylcyclopropenone sensitization with weekly scalp DPC. J lost 4 bases, V lost 6 bases, and 6 bases had no gene match. CDR1 is DFQATT and CDR2 is SNEGSKA in the germline V gene (reference sequence). This CDR3 is 15 amino acids long.

The chain recombines TRBV20-1 with TRBJ2-1; TRBD2 aligns across 13 bases. Sequenced here: whole blood, sampled in connection with sensitization to the hapten diphenylcyclopropenone (DPC). This sequence originates from a man aged 40-49 years with alopecia areata. Some clones in this sample may be carry-over from other donors' samples. The CDR3 sequence: CSAEGTSGTYNEQFF. CDR3 DNA: TGCAGTGCAGAAGGGACTAGCGGGACGTACAATGAGCAGTTCTTC.